Shown below are 20 T cell receptor beta chains from a single sample sequenced in a study of T cells in Graves' hyperthyroidism and ophthalmopathy. TCR beta CDR3 regions were amplified from RNA. HTBI primers were the set used in a first-round RT-PCR of the TCR CDR3. Via MiXCR, TCRdb re-called the multiplex PCR reads, giving one row per CDR3 protein. This sample has approximately 490,000 distinct CDR3 sequences, with about 20% found just once. The sequencing input was blood. These receptors originate from a woman aged 70-85 years with Graves' ophthalmopathy.

This clonotype was picked up a small number of times. This chain connects TRBV13 to TRBJ2-1; a possible D gene is TRBD1 (5 bases). The V and J ends lost 4 bases and 6 bases respectively, with 10 bases between them. The CDR3 has 13 amino acids. Germline V gene lookup returns CDR1 PRHDT and CDR2 FYEKMQ (reference sequence). The CDR3 protein is CASSWRQTNEQFF. The CDR3 DNA reads as TGTGCCAGCAGCTGGCGACAGACCAATGAGCAGTTCTTC.

This clonotype showed up just once. The chain carries TRBV4-2 and TRBJ2-2; D remains unclear. This CDR3 has 15 residues. Germline V CDR1 and CDR2: LGHNA, YNFKEQ. Trimming took off 0 bases at V and 5 bases at J, with 10 bases between the two ends. The CDR3 reads CASSQDLTYTGELFF. CDR3 sequence (DNA): TGTGCCAGCAGCCAAGACCTGACCTATACCGGGGAGCTGTTTTTT.

The gene calls are TRBV5-1 and TRBJ2-3; D call uncertain. CDR1 and CDR2 from the germline V gene are SGHRS and YFSETQ. The CDR3 is 15 amino acids. V shed 0 bases and J shed 7 bases, with 15 bases lying between them. The CDR3 here is CASSLVSGPDYTQYF. DNA for the CDR3: TGCGCCAGCAGCTTGGTTTCTGGGCCAGACTATACGCAGTATTTT.

This clonotype was seen many times. The rearrangement uses TRBV6-1 and TRBJ1-5; the D gene is possibly TRBD1 (5 bases). This CDR3 spans 15 amino acids. Germline loops: CDR1 MNHNS, CDR2 SASEGT. Between the trimmed V and J ends, which lost 4 bases and 2 bases, there was a span of 12 bases. For the CDR3, the DNA is TGTGCCAGCAGTGGGACGGCGACAGGCAATCAGCCCCAGCATTTT. Amino acid sequence: CASSGTATGNQPQHF.

This clonotype was detected only a few times. The genes are TRBV2 and TRBJ2-2; the D is unclear. The germline gives CDR1 SNHLY, CDR2 FYNNEI. This CDR3 is built from 14 residues. Trimming stripped 3 bases from V and 1 base from J, with 6 bases between. The CDR3 protein is CASSERENTGELFF. The CDR3 DNA reads as TGTGCCAGCAGTGAGCGCGAGAACACCGGGGAGCTGTTTTTT. Looking up the rest from reference TRBV2 and TRBJ2-2 gives the full variable domain: EPEVTQTPSHQVTQMGQEVILRCVPISNHLYFYWYRQILGQKVEFLVSFYNNEISEKSEIFDDQFSVERPDGSNFTLKIRSTKLEDSAMYFCASSERENTGELFFGEGSRLTVL.

This clonotype was detected only a few times. V and J are TRBV7-9 and TRBJ1-2; TRBD1 might be the D (5 bases). The germline CDR1 and CDR2 sequences are SEHNR and FQNEAQ (reference sequence). The CDR3 has 15 amino acids. V dropped 5 bases and J dropped 5 bases, with 18 bases sitting between them. This chain's CDR3 is CASSQRIRGEYGYTF. CDR3 DNA sequence: TGTGCCAGCAGCCAAAGAATTAGGGGAGAGTATGGCTACACCTTC.

In its sample, this clonotype was seen many times. V usage is TRBV7-9 and J usage is TRBJ2-5; TRBD1 matches at 9 bases. Unmatched junction bases numbered 9, after V lost 5 bases and J lost 5 bases. The CDR3 is 15 amino acids. Germline CDR1 and CDR2: SEHNR and FQNEAQ (reference sequence). The CDR3 DNA follows: TGTGCCAGCAGCACCAAGACAGGGGGGAAGGAGACCCAGTACTTC. Translating it yields CASSTKTGGKETQYF. Full variable domain (outside the CDR3, taken from reference TRBV7-9 and TRBJ2-5): DTGVSQNPRHKITKRGQNVTFRCDPISEHNRLYWYRQTLGQGPEFLTYFQNEAQLEKSRLLSDRFSAERPKGSFSTLEIQRTEQGDSAMYLCASSTKTGGKETQYFGPGTRLLVL.

This clonotype was seen more than once but under ten times. The chain uses TRBV20-1 and TRBJ1-5; the match to TRBD1 covers 7 bases. This CDR3 is built from 16 residues. V dropped 1 base and J dropped 4; count of bases not matched to a gene: 10. Germline V lookup: CDR1 DFQATT, CDR2 SNEGSKA (reference sequence). CDR3 loop: CSARVLGDRANQPQHF. As DNA, the CDR3 is TGCAGTGCTAGAGTTTTGGGCGACAGGGCAAATCAGCCCCAGCATTTT.

On this clonotype: A much larger clonotype is one base distant, so this may be a read error. The gene calls are TRBV6-2 or TRBV6-3 and TRBJ1-6; D is perhaps TRBD1 (5 bases). From germline, CDR1 is MNHEY and CDR2 SVGEGT. The CDR3 spans 13 residues. V dropped 5 bases and J dropped 9 bases, with 11 bases sitting between them. CDR3 DNA: TGTGCCAGCAGTGTGGACATGGGTTCACCCCTCCACTTT. It translates to CASSVDMGSPLHF.

This clonotype was detected many times. V and J are TRBV7-9 and TRBJ2-2; no reliable D call. This CDR3 comprises 13 residues. V lost 5 bases and J lost 0, with 4 bases in between. Per germline, CDR1 SEHNR and CDR2 FQNEAQ (reference sequence). The CDR3 protein is CASSLSNTGELFF. The CDR3 bases are TGTGCCAGCAGCCTCTCGAACACCGGGGAGCTGTTTTTT.

This clonotype was found many times. The CDR3: CASSPHLGRGYNEQFF. CDR3 coding DNA: TGTGCCAGCAGTCCCCATCTCGGGAGGGGGTACAATGAGCAGTTCTTC. V is TRBV28 and J is TRBJ2-1; 8 positions agree with TRBD2. J gave up 4 bases and V 5 bases, and 10 bases lay outside the gene matches. From germline, CDR1 is MDHEN and CDR2 SYDVKM. The CDR3 length is 16 residues.

The rearrangement joins TRBV6-1 to TRBJ1-4; possibly TRBD1 for D (6 bases). V lost 2 bases to trimming and J lost 10 bases, with 20 bases between them. The CDR3 consists of 16 residues. Germline assignment: CDR1 MNHNS and CDR2 SASEGT. The CDR3 loop reads CASSEKGTGNIRKLFF. The CDR3 nucleotides read TGTGCCAGCAGTGAAAAAGGAACAGGGAATATAAGAAAACTGTTTTTT.

V is TRBV7-8 and J is TRBJ1-2; D remains unclear. The CDR3 runs 12 residues. Germline loops: CDR1 SGHVS, CDR2 FQNEAQ. Between the trimmed V and J ends, which lost 5 bases and 5 bases, there was a span of 9 bases. The CDR3 sequence is CASSPRRYGYTF. Here the CDR3 DNA reads TGTGCCAGCAGCCCTCGGCGATATGGCTACACCTTC.

This clonotype was picked up many times. The chain combines TRBV2 with TRBJ2-3; the D gene is possibly TRBD2 (6 bases). The CDR3 has 12 residues. Germline V CDR1 and CDR2: SNHLY, FYNNEI. Trimming shortened V by 6 bases and J by 6 bases, and 10 bases separated the two germline ends. In DNA, the CDR3 is TGTGCCAGCAGATGGGACTCTGATACGCAGTATTTT. Translating it yields CASRWDSDTQYF. The full variable domain, its missing parts supplied by reference TRBV2 and TRBJ2-3, is EPEVTQTPSHQVTQMGQEVILRCVPISNHLYFYWYRQILGQKVEFLVSFYNNEISEKSEIFDDQFSVERPDGSNFTLKIRSTKLEDSAMYFCASRWDSDTQYFGPGTRLTVL.

This clonotype was recorded a few times. The rearrangement joins TRBV6-1 to TRBJ2-2; 8 bases are a match to TRBD2. Germline-derived CDR1 and CDR2 are MNHNS and SASEGT. This CDR3 region has 16 residues. The V gene end was trimmed by 7 bases and the J gene end by 5 bases; junction bases not matched to a gene: 12. CDR3 region: CASTPGSGRYTGELFF. Written as DNA, the CDR3 is TGTGCCAGCACCCCGGGGAGCGGGAGATATACCGGGGAGCTGTTTTTT.

This clonotype was counted only a few times. The chain has TRBV19 and TRBJ2-5; D might be TRBD1 or TRBD2, each matching 6 bases. The germline V and J ends were trimmed by 6 bases and 0 bases, with 14 bases remaining between them. The CDR3 is made up of 15 amino acids. Germline lookup yields CDR1 LNHDA and CDR2 SQIVND (reference sequence). DNA of the CDR3: TGTGCCAGTAGGGGCCAGGGGACTTACCAAGAGACCCAGTACTTC. Amino acid sequence: CASRGQGTYQETQYF.

This clonotype has a count of ten or more. The chain links TRBV27 to TRBJ2-5; D is unresolved. The CDR3 length is 16 residues. Germline CDR1 is MNHEY and CDR2 is SMNVEV (reference sequence). V gave up 2 bases and J gave up 2 bases, with 15 bases separating them. Here the CDR3 DNA reads TGTGCCAGCAGTTTAAAGTATAACAGACCTCAAGAGACCCAGTACTTC. It specifies CASSLKYNRPQETQYF.

Regarding this clonotype: A much bigger clone sits one base away, suggesting this may be a read error. The chain employs TRBV28 and TRBJ2-7, with TRBD2 matching 7 bases. The CDR3 covers 13 residues. V was clipped by 8 bases and J by 2 bases; unmatched bases: 6. CDR1 is MDHEN and CDR2 is SYDVKM in the germline V gene. The CDR3 bases are TGTGCCAGCGGGGGAGGGGCTGCCTACGAGCAGTACTTC. Translated, it gives CASGGGAAYEQYF.

The CDR3 DNA follows: TGTGCCAGCAGCTTAAGTTTGGCGGGGTCCTTGTTCTTC. Translated, it gives CASSLSLAGSLFF. This chain uses TRBV5-5 with TRBJ2-1; D is possibly TRBD2 (6 bases). V shed 2 bases and J shed 15 bases, with 18 bases lying between them. CDR1 is SGHKS and CDR2 is YYEKEE in the germline V gene (reference sequence). The CDR3 spans 13 residues.

The chain is built from TRBV5-1 and TRBJ2-1, with D perhaps matching TRBD2 (5 bases). Germline assignment: CDR1 SGHRS and CDR2 YFSETQ. The CDR3 consists of 17 residues. Trimming took 3 bases from V and 0 from J, leaving 16 bases between them. The CDR3 region is CASSSKARASSYNEQFF. The DNA of the CDR3 is TGCGCCAGCAGCTCCAAGGCGCGGGCGAGCTCCTACAATGAGCAGTTCTTC.